The 21 T cell receptor beta chains below were found in one sample sequenced in a study of T cells in women clearing cervical HPV infection. Sequencing was performed with immunoSEQ multiplex PCR; in TCRdb, only in-frame clones are kept and a portion is missing. This table holds fewer than 40,000 clones. Sequencing input: blood buffy coat. The origin of the receptors is a woman between 18 and 75 years old with a cervical HPV16 infection that either progressed to CIN3+ or cleared (not recorded which).

With respect to this clone: The read stops 3 residues short of the end of the CDR3; the missing end is completed from the germline J gene. This rearrangement joins TRBV5-4 to TRBJ2-1; TRBD2 matches at 11 bases. Germline V lookup: CDR1 SGHNT, CDR2 YYREEE (reference sequence). J lost 4 bases, V lost 5 bases, and 5 bases had no gene match. This CDR3 region has 15 residues. The CDR3 loop reads CASRPGLAAYNEQFF. CDR3 DNA (partial): TGTGCCAGCAGACCGGGACTAGCGGCATACAATGAG.

With regard to this clone: Sequencing ends 3 residues short of the CDR3 end; the germline J gene provides the rest. The chain couples TRBV20-1 to TRBJ2-2; 8 bases are shared with TRBD2. The ends lost 5 bases at V and 3 bases at J; junction bases unmatched: 14. The CDR3 has 17 amino acids. Germline CDR1 reads DFQATT; CDR2 reads SNEGSKA (reference sequence). The CDR3 protein is CSAQKTSAGVDTGELFF. Incomplete CDR3 DNA: TGCAGTGCTCAAAAAACGTCAGCGGGAGTCGACACCGGGGAG.

With regard to this clone: Read sequence stops 3 residues before the CDR3 end, and the germline J gene provides the missing end. The V call is TRBV7-6, the J call TRBJ2-5; D ambiguous. Germline V gene data show CDR1 as SGHVS and CDR2 as FNYEAQ. The CDR3 is made up of 13 amino acids. The germline V and J ends were trimmed by 5 bases and 4 bases, with 11 bases remaining between them. The sequenced part of the CDR3 DNA is TGTGCCAGCAGCCTCGCAGGCTTAGAGACC. Protein: CASSLAGLET. The complete CDR3 reads CASSLAGLETQYF.

Remarks on this clone: The read ends 3 residues before the CDR3 terminus; that terminus is restored from the germline J gene. V is TRBV7-3 and J is TRBJ2-1, with TRBD2 identical over 11 bases. Germline trimming cut 6 bases from V and 6 bases from J; bases unmatched to any gene: 7. This CDR3 region has 15 residues. CDR1 SGHTA and CDR2 FQGTGA come from the germline V gene. CDR3 region: CASSYGLAGLNEQFF. The DNA read from the CDR3 is TGTGCCAGCAGTTATGGACTAGCGGGCCTCAATGAG.

On this clone: The read terminates 3 residues before the CDR3 end, so the remaining end is supplied by the germline J gene. The chain links TRBV29-1 to TRBJ1-5; D uncertain. Germline V gene lookup returns CDR1 SQVTM and CDR2 ANQGSEA. Trimming removed 1 base at V and 7 bases at J, with 11 bases between. The CDR3 loop spans 13 amino acids. CDR3 sequence: CSVEVRGGQPQHF. The part of the CDR3 DNA that was read is TGCAGCGTTGAAGTACGAGGAGGGCAGCCC.

With regard to this clone: A read error may account for a junction end that differs from germline. The sequenced part of the CDR3 DNA is TGTGCCAGCACCTTAGATCGGACTAGAAGCGAC. Protein sequence: CASTLDRTRSD. The CDR3, in full, reads CASTLDRTRSDYTF. V and J are TRBV7-2 and TRBJ1-2, with D unclear. The read ends 3 residues before the CDR3 terminus; that terminus is restored from the germline J gene. CDR1 is SGHTA, CDR2 FQGNSA, per germline. The CDR3 sequence is 14 residues long.

CDR3 DNA (partial): TGCGCCAGCAGCCCGGGACAGGAGAACACCGGGGAG. Protein product: CASSPGQENTGE. The complete CDR3 protein is CASSPGQENTGELFF. This rearrangement joins TRBV5-1 to TRBJ2-2, with 8 positions matching TRBD1. The sequence runs out 3 residues before the end of the CDR3; the remainder is reconstructed from the germline J gene. Looked up from germline, CDR1 is SGHRS and CDR2 is YFSETQ. The CDR3 totals 15 residues. The ends lost 4 bases at V and 1 base at J; junction bases unmatched: 3. The full variable domain, with the rest looked up from reference TRBV5-1 and TRBJ2-2, is KAGVTQTPRYLIKTRGQQVTLSCSPISGHRSVSWYQQTPGQGLQFLFEYFSETQRNKGNFPGRFSGRQFSNSRSEMNVSTLELGDSALYLCASSPGQENTGELFFGEGSRLTVL.

In the case of this clone: The DNA ends 3 residues before the CDR3 does, and the rest of the CDR3 is filled in from the germline J gene. The rearrangement joins TRBV7-2 to TRBJ2-7, with 12 bases identical to TRBD2. With V trimmed by 2 bases and J by 2 bases, 1 base remained unmatched. The CDR3 spans 15 residues. Germline CDR1 SGHTA, CDR2 FQGNSA. CDR3: CASSLLAGGPYEQYF. The covered CDR3 bases are TGTGCCAGCAGCTTACTAGCGGGGGGGCCCTACGAG.

With respect to this clone: The CDR3 extends 3 residues past the end of the read, so its final part is completed from the germline J gene. The J gene is TRBJ1-1, the V gene TRBV30; D is uncertain. CDR3 size: 14 residues. From germline, CDR1 is GTSNPN and CDR2 SVGIG (reference sequence). V was shortened by 2 bases and J by 0 bases, with 10 bases between the two germline ends. CDR3 DNA, as far as it was read: TGTGCCTGGAGTTTGGTTCTAGTGAACACTGAA. This gives the protein CAWSLVLVNTE. The full-length CDR3 reads as CAWSLVLVNTEAFF.

The CDR3 bases that were read are TGTGCCAGCAGCATGGGAGGGGCTGGTGAG. Encoded protein: CASSMGGAGE. The CDR3 reads in full as CASSMGGAGEQFF. The chain is built from TRBV7-2 and TRBJ2-1; TRBD2 matches at 7 bases. The read is 3 residues too short to cover the CDR3 end, so that end is filled in from the germline J gene. The CDR3 is 13 residues long. Trimming cost V 5 bases and J 9 bases; bases outside gene matches: 7. Germline loops: CDR1 SGHTA, CDR2 FQGNSA. Using reference TRBV7-2 and TRBJ2-1 for the parts outside the CDR3, the full variable domain is GAGVSQSPSNKVTEKGKDVELRCDPISGHTALYWYRQSLGQGLEFLIYFQGNSAPDKSGLPSDRFSAERTGGSVSTLTIQRTQQEDSAVYLCASSMGGAGEQFFGPGTRLTVL.

Comments on this clone: Read data end 3 residues before the CDR3 end; the end is taken from the germline J gene. This sequence joins TRBV7-2 and TRBJ2-2, with 10 bases identical to TRBD2. Germline V gene sequence: CDR1 SGHTA, CDR2 FQGNSA. V gave up 5 bases and J gave up 4 bases; unmatched junction bases: 4. This CDR3 spans 15 amino acids. The sequenced part of the CDR3 DNA is TGTGCCAGCAGCACCTCTAGCGGGAGCACCGGGGAG. Its translation: CASSTSSGSTGE. The full CDR3 protein is CASSTSSGSTGELFF.

In regard to this clone: The read falls 3 residues short of the CDR3 end, and the missing part is taken from the germline J gene. This rearrangement joins TRBV7-2 to TRBJ2-7; TRBD1 might be the D (6 bases). CDR1 is SGHTA, CDR2 FQGNSA, per germline. CDR3 length equals 15 residues. Trimming took off 3 bases at V and 2 bases at J, with 14 bases between the two ends. The sequenced CDR3 bases are TGTGCCAGCAGCTTTACAGGGATTAGCGCCTACGAG. It specifies CASSFTGISAYE. The entire CDR3 is CASSFTGISAYEQYF. Full variable domain (outside the CDR3, taken from reference TRBV7-2 and TRBJ2-7): GAGVSQSPSNKVTEKGKDVELRCDPISGHTALYWYRQSLGQGLEFLIYFQGNSAPDKSGLPSDRFSAERTGGSVSTLTIQRTQQEDSAVYLCASSFTGISAYEQYFGPGTRLTVT.

Turning to this clone: The CDR3 end falls 3 residues outside the read, so it is completed with the germline J gene. This chain joins TRBV7-2 and TRBJ1-2, with D uncertain. CDR3 length equals 13 residues. The V gene lost 5 bases and the J gene lost 4 bases, with 11 bases spanning the gap. Per the germline V gene, CDR1 is SGHTA and CDR2 is FQGNSA. Here the CDR3 reads CASSLGSSYGYTF. The part of the CDR3 DNA that was read is TGTGCCAGCAGCCTAGGATCCAGCTATGGC.

As for this clone: The junction departs from germline at one end; a sequencing error may be responsible. The CDR3 end lies 3 residues beyond the end of the read and is filled in from the germline J gene. This chain connects TRBV30 to TRBJ1-6, with a tentative D call TRBD1 (5 bases). CDR3 length: 12 amino acids. Germline loops: CDR1 GTSNPN, CDR2 SVGIG (reference sequence). CDR3 DNA (partial): TGTGCATGGACCCGGGGGGGTCCACCC. This codes for CAWTRGGPP. The CDR3 in full is CAWTRGGPPLHF.

In regard to this clone: The CDR3 is cut off 3 residues early in the read; its end comes from the germline J gene. The V gene is TRBV19, the J gene TRBJ2-1; D possibly uses TRBD1 or TRBD2 (5 bases each). From germline, CDR1 is LNHDA and CDR2 SQIVND (reference sequence). The CDR3 has 17 residues. The V gene lost 5 bases and the J gene lost 2 bases, with 19 bases spanning the gap. The CDR3 sequence: CASSEGWRPPTYNEQFF. The sequenced CDR3 bases are TGTGCCAGTAGTGAGGGGTGGCGGCCACCGACCTACAATGAG.

For this clone: Coverage ceases 3 residues before the CDR3 finishes, and the germline J gene fills in the end. The chain recombines TRBV13 with TRBJ2-7, with 7 nucleotides matching TRBD1. The length of the CDR3 is 12 residues. CDR1 is PRHDT and CDR2 is FYEKMQ in the germline V gene (reference sequence). With 5 bases clipped from V and 6 bases from J, the junction kept 4 bases outside the gene matches. The sequenced part of the CDR3 DNA is TGTGCCAGCAGCCCGGACAGGCGCGAG. Translated, it gives CASSPDRRE. The complete CDR3 sequence is CASSPDRREQYF.

About this clone itself: Coverage ceases 3 residues before the CDR3 finishes, and the germline J gene fills in the end. The chain recombines TRBV7-2 with TRBJ1-1; 7 bases are a match to TRBD1. The CDR3 is 13 residues long. The trim removed 6 bases at V and 5 bases at J, leaving 6 bases unmatched. Germline assignment: CDR1 SGHTA and CDR2 FQGNSA. The CDR3 sequence is CASRQQGMTEAFF. CDR3 bases read: TGTGCCAGCAGACAACAGGGGATGACTGAA. Full variable domain (rest looked up from reference TRBV7-2 and TRBJ1-1): GAGVSQSPSNKVTEKGKDVELRCDPISGHTALYWYRQSLGQGLEFLIYFQGNSAPDKSGLPSDRFSAERTGGSVSTLTIQRTQQEDSAVYLCASRQQGMTEAFFGQGTRLTVV.

To note about this clone: The read finishes 3 residues shy of the CDR3 end, and the germline J gene is used to complete it. The gene calls are TRBV5-1 and TRBJ2-4, with D perhaps TRBD1 (5 bases). V was clipped by 0 bases and J by 4 bases, with 8 bases between them. CDR3 length: 14 amino acids. Germline-derived CDR1 and CDR2 are SGHRS and YFSETQ. CDR3 region: CASSLGQRKNIQYF. The CDR3 DNA, read in part, is TGCGCCAGCAGCTTGGGACAGAGGAAAAACATT.

For this clone: The CDR3 end is not reached by the read, which stops 3 residues before it; the germline J gene fills it in. The J gene is TRBJ2-7, the V gene TRBV7-9; D gene unclear. The CDR3 is 11 amino acids. The germline V gene has CDR1 SEHNR and CDR2 FQNEAQ (reference sequence). Trimming pared 4 bases from V and 6 bases from J, leaving 7 bases between. CDR3 DNA, as far as it was read: TGTGCCAGCAGCTCTTTCTCCGAG. Its protein is CASSSFSE. The full CDR3 protein is CASSSFSEQYF.

To note about this clone: Read coverage stops 3 residues before the CDR3 terminus; the germline J gene supplies the remainder. The rearrangement links TRBV7-2 to TRBJ2-1, with TRBD2 identical over 10 bases. The CDR3 has 15 residues. V was pared by 4 bases and J by 6 bases, with 6 bases of the junction left unmatched. Germline lookup yields CDR1 SGHTA and CDR2 FQGNSA. This chain's CDR3 is CASSYGTSASNEQFF. The sequenced part of the CDR3 DNA is TGTGCCAGCAGCTACGGGACTAGCGCCTCCAATGAG.

With respect to this clone: The observed sequence ends 3 residues before the CDR3 terminus, with the missing tail filled in from the germline J gene. The chain is built from TRBV7-3 and TRBJ2-7; possibly TRBD2 for D (5 bases). The CDR3 runs 14 residues. From germline, CDR1 is SGHTA and CDR2 FQGTGA. V was cut by 4 bases and J by 5 bases, with 15 bases left in between. CDR3 bases read: TGTGCCAGCAGCTCTTCACTAGGATCCCACGAG. Its translation is CASSSSLGSHE. The complete CDR3 protein is CASSSSLGSHEQYF.